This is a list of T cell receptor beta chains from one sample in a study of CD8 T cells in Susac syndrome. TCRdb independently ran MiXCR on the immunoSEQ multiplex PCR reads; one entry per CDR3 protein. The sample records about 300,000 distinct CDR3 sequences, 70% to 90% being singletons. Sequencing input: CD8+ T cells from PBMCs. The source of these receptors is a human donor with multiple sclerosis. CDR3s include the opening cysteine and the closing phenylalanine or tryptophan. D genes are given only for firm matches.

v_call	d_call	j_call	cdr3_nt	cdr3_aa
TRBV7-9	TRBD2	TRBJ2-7	TGTGCCAGCAGCTTAGGCGGTCCGGGACTAGCGGCCTACGAGCAGTACTTC	CASSLGGPGLAAYEQYF
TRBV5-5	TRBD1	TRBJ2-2	TGTGCCAGCAGCTGGACAGGGGCCCCCACCGGGGAGCTGTTTTTT	CASSWTGAPTGELFF
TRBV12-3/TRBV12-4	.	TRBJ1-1	TGTGCCAGCAGTTGGACTCAACCGAACACTGAAGCTTTCTTT	CASSWTQPNTEAFF
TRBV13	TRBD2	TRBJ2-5	TGTGCCAGCAGCTCGGGACTAGCGGGACCCGAGACCCAGTACTTC	CASSSGLAGPETQYF
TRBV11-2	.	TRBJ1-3	TGTGCCAGCAGCCTTCCGTGGGGCAACTCTGGAAACACCATATATTTT	CASSLPWGNSGNTIYF
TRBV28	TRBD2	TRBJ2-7	TGTGCCAGCAGTCCCGTCACCAGACTAGCGGGAGGATCCTACGAGCAGTACTTC	CASSPVTRLAGGSYEQYF
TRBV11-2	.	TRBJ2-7	TGTGCCAGCAGCCCGGGTCCGCACGAGCAGTACTTC	CASSPGPHEQYF
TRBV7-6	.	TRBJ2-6	TGTGCCAGCAGCTTAGGATTGGCCTTCTCTCTGGGGGCCAACGTCCTGACTTTC	CASSLGLAFSLGANVLTF
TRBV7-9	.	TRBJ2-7	TGTGCCAGCAGCTTAGCCTCGACTAGTCAGGTCCACGAGCAGTACTTC	CASSLASTSQVHEQYF
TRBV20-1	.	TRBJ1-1	TGCAGTGCTAGCCAAAAGTCGGGACTGAACACTGAAGCTTTCTTT	CSASQKSGLNTEAFF
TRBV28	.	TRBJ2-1	TGTGCCAGCAGTACAGGGAAAAGAACCTACAATGAGCAGTTCTTC	CASSTGKRTYNEQFF
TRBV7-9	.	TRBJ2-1	TGTGCCAGCAGCTTAAGGGTTGGAGGGGAGGTCAATGAGCAGTTCTTC	CASSLRVGGEVNEQFF
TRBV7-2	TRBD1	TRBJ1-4	TGTGCCAGCAGCACTACGACAGGGTACCCTAATGAAAAACTGTTTTTT	CASSTTTGYPNEKLFF
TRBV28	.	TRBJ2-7	TGTGCCAGCGACAGAGGCAGTTTCTACGAGCAGTACTTC	CASDRGSFYEQYF
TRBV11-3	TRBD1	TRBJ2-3	TGTGCCAGCAGCCCAGGACAGGTCGGGGTACTGGTCGATACGCAGTATTTT	CASSPGQVGVLVDTQYF
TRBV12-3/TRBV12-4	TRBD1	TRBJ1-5	TGTGCCAGCAGTTTAGGGACAGGGATTAATCAGCCCCAGCATTTT	CASSLGTGINQPQHF
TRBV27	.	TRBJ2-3	TGTGCCAGCAGCTATACCCTACCCCCAACAGATACGCAGTATTTT	CASSYTLPPTDTQYF
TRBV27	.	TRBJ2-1	TGTGCCAGCACCCCTCCGGGACCCGCGCGTGAGCAGTTCTTC	CASTPPGPAREQFF
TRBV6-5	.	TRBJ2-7	TGTGCCCCCCACGAGCAGTACTTC	CAPHEQYF
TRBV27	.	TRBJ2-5	TGTGCCAGCAGCCTAGGGCTTGGAAAAGGGCAAGAGACCCAGTACTTC	CASSLGLGKGQETQYF
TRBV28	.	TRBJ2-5	TGTGCCAGCAATAGTATAGACTCAGCGGGTGAGACCCAGTACTTC	CASNSIDSAGETQYF
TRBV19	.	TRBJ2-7	TGTGCCAGTAGTATGTCACTAGCCCGCGGCGACGAGCAGTACTTC	CASSMSLARGDEQYF
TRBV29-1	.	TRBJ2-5	TGCAGCGTTGTCTTCTTCCAAGAGACCCAGTACTTC	CSVVFFQETQYF
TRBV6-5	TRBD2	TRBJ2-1	TGTGCCAGCAGTTTGAGCGGGATTGAGCAGTTCTTC	CASSLSGIEQFF